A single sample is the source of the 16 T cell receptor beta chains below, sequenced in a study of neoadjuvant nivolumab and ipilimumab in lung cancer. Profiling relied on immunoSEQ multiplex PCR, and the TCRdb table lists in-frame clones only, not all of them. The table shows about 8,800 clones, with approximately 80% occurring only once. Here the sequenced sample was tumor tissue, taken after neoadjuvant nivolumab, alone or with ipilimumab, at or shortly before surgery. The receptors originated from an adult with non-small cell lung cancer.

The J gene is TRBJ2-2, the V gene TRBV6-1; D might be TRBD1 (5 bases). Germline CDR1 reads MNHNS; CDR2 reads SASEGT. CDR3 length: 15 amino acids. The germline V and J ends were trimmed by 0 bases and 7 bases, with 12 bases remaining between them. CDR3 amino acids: CASSEAVGHFGELFF. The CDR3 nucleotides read TGTGCCAGCAGTGAAGCGGTTGGACACTTCGGGGAGCTGTTTTTT.

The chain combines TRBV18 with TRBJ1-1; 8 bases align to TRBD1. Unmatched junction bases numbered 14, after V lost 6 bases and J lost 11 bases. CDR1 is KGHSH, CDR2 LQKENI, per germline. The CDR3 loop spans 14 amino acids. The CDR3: CASSNDRGISGAFF. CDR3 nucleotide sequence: TGTGCCAGCTCGAATGACAGGGGCATCTCGGGGGCTTTCTTT.

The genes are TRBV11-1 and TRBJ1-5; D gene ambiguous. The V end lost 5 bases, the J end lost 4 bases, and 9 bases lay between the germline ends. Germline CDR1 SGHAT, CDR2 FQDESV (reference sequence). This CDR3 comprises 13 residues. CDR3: CASSVRRNQPQHF. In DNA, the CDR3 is TGTGCCAGCAGCGTACGCAGGAATCAGCCCCAGCATTTT.

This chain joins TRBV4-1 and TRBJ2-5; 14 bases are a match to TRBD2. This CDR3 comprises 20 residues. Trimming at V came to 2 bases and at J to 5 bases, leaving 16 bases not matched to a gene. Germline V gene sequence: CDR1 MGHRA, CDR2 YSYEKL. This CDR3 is CASSQSLIGLAGGARETQYF. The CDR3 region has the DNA TGCGCCAGCAGCCAATCCCTCATCGGACTAGCGGGGGGAGCGAGGGAGACCCAGTACTTC.

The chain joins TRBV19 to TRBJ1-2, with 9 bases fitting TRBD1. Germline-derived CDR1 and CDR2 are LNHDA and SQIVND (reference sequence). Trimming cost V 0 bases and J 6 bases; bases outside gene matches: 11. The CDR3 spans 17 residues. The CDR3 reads CASSIDFGTGKTHGYTF. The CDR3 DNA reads TGTGCCAGTAGTATAGATTTTGGGACAGGGAAAACCCATGGCTACACCTTC.

The CDR3 nucleotides are TGTGCCAGCAGCTTACTAGCGGGGAACGACGAGCAGTACTTC. Residues: CASSLLAGNDEQYF. V and J are TRBV11-2 and TRBJ2-7; 9 positions match TRBD2. Germline V CDR1 and CDR2: SGHAT, FQNNGV. The CDR3 contains 14 residues. The J segment lost 5 bases and the V segment lost 2 bases, leaving 4 bases of the junction unmatched.

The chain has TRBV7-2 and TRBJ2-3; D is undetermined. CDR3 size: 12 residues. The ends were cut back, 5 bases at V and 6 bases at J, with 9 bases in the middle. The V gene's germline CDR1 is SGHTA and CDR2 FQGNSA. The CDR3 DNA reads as TGTGCCAGCAGCCTGGCGGCGGATACGCAGTATTTT. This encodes CASSLAADTQYF.

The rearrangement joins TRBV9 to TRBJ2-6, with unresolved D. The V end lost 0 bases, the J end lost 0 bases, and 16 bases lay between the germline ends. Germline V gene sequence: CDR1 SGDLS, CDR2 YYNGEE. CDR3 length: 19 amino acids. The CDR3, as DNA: TGTGCCAGCAGCGTAGGGCGGAATTCCATCTTCTCTGGGGCCAACGTCCTGACTTTC. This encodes CASSVGRNSIFSGANVLTF.

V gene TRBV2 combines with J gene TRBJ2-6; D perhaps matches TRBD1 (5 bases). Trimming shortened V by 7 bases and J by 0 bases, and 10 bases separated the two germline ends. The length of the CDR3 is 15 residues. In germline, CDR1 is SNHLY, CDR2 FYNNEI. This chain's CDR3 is CASTPQVSGANVLTF. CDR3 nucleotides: TGTGCCAGCACCCCACAGGTCTCTGGGGCCAACGTCCTGACTTTC. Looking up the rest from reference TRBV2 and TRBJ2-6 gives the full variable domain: EPEVTQTPSHQVTQMGQEVILRCVPISNHLYFYWYRQILGQKVEFLVSFYNNEISEKSEIFDDQFSVERPDGSNFTLKIRSTKLEDSAMYFCASTPQVSGANVLTFGAGSRLTVL.

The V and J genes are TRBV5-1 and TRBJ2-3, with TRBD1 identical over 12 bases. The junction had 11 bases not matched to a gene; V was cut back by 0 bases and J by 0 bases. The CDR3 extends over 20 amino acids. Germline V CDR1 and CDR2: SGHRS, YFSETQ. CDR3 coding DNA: TGCGCCAGCAGCTTGGCCGGGACAGGGGGCGCGGGGACTAGCACAGATACGCAGTATTTT. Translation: CASSLAGTGGAGTSTDTQYF.

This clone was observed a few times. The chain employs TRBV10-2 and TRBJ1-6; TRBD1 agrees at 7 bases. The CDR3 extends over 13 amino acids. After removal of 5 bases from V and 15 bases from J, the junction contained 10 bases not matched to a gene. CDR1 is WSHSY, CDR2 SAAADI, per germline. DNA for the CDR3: TGCGCCAGCAGTTCTGACAGGGATAGTTTCCTCCACTTT. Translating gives CASSSDRDSFLHF.

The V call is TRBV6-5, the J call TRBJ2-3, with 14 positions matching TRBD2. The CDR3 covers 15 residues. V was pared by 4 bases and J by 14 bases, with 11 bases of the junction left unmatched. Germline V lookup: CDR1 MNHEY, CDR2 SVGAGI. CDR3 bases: TGTGCCAGCAGTTCATTCGGGACTAGCGGGAGTAATCGGTATTTT. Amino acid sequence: CASSSFGTSGSNRYF.

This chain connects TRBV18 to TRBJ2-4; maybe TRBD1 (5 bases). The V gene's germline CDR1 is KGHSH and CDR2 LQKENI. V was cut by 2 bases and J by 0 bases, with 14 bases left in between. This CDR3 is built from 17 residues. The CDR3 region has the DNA TGTGCCAGCTCACCAACGACAGAGTTACTAGCCAAAAACATTCAGTACTTC. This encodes CASSPTTELLAKNIQYF.

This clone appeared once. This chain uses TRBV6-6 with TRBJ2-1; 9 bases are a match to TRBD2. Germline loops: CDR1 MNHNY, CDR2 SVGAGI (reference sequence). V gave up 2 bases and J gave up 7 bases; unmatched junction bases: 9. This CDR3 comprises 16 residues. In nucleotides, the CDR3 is TGTGCCAGCAGTTACGCCCTCAGGACTAGCGTGAATGAGCAGTTCTTC. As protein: CASSYALRTSVNEQFF.

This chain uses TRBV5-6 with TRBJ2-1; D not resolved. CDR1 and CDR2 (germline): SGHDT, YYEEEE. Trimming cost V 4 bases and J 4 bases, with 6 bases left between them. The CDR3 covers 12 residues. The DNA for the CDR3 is TGTGCCAGCAGCAATGTGTACAATGAGCAGTTCTTC. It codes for CASSNVYNEQFF. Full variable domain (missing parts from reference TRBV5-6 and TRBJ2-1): DAGVTQSPTHLIKTRGQQVTLRCSPKSGHDTVSWYQQALGQGPQFIFQYYEEEERQRGNFPDRFSGHQFPNYSSELNVNALLLGDSALYLCASSNVYNEQFFGPGTRLTVL.

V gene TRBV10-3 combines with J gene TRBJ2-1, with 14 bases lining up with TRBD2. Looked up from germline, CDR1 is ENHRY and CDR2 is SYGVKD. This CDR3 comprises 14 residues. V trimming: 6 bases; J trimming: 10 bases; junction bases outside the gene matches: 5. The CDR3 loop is CAIRGLAGDGEQFF. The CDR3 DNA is TGTGCCATCAGGGGACTAGCGGGAGATGGAGAGCAGTTCTTC.